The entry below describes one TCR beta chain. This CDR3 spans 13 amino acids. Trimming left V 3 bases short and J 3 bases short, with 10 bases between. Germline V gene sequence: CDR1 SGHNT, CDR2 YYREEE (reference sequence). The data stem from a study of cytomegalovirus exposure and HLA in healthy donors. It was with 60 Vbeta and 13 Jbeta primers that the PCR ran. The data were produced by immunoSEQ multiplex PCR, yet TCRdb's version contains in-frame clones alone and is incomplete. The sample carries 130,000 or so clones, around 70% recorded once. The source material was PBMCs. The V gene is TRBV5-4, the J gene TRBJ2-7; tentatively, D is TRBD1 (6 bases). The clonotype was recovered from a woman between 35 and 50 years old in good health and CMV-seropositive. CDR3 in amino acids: CASSSKDSYEQYF. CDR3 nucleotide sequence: TGTGCCAGCAGCTCTAAGGACAGCTACGAGCAGTACTTC.